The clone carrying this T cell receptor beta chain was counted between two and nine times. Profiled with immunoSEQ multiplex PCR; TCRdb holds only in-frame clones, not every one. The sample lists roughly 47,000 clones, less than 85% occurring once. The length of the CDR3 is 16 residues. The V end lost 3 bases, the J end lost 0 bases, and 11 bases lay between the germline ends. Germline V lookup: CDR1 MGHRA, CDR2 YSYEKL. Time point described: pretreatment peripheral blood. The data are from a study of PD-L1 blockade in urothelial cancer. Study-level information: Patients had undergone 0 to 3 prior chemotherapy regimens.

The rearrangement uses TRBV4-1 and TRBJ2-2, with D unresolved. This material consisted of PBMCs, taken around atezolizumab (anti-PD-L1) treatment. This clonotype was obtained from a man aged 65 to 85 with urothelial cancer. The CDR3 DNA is TGCGCCAGCAGCCATTGGCGGAGCACGAACACCGGGGAGCTGTTTTTT. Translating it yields CASSHWRSTNTGELFF.